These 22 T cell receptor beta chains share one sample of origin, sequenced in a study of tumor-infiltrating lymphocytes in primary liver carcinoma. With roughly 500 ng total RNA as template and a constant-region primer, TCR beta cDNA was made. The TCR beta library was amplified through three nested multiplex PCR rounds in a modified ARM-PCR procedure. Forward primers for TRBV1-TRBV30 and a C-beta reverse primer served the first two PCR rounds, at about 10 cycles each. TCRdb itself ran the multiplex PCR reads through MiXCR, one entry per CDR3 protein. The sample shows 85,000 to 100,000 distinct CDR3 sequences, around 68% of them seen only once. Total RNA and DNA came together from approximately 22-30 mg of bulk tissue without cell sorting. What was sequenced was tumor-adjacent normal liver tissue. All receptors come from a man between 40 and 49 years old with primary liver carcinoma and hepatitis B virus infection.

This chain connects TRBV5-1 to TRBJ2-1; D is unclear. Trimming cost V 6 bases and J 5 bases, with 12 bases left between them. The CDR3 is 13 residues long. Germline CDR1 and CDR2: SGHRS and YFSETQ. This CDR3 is CASTMDGHNEQFF. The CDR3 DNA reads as TGCGCCAGCACCATGGACGGCCACAATGAGCAGTTCTTC.

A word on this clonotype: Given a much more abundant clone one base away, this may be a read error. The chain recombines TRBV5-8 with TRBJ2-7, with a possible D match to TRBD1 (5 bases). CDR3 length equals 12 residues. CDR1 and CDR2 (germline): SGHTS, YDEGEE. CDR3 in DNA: TGTGTCAGCAGCCGTCAGGGCTACGAGCAGTACTTC. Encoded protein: CVSSRQGYEQYF. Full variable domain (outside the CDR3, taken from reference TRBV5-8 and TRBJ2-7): EAGVTQSPTHLIKTRGQQATLRCSPISGHTSVYWYQQALGLGLQFLLWYDEGEERNRGNFPPRFSGRQFPNYSSELNVNALELEDSALYLCVSSRQGYEQYFGPGTRLTVT.

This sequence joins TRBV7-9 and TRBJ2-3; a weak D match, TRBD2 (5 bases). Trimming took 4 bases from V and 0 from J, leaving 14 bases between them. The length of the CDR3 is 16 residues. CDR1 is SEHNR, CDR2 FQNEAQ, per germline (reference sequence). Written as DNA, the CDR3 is TGTGCCAGCAGCTGGATTGGCCTAGCTAGCACAGATACGCAGTATTTT. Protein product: CASSWIGLASTDTQYF. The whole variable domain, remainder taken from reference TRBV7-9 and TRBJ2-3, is DTGVSQNPRHKITKRGQNVTFRCDPISEHNRLYWYRQTLGQGPEFLTYFQNEAQLEKSRLLSDRFSAERPKGSFSTLEIQRTEQGDSAMYLCASSWIGLASTDTQYFGPGTRLTVL.

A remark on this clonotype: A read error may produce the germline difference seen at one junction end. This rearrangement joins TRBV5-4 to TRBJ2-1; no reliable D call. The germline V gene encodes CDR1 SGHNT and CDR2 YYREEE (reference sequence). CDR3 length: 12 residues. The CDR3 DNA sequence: TGTACCAGTAGCTTGACGAGGAATGAGCAGTTCTTC. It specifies CTSSLTRNEQFF.

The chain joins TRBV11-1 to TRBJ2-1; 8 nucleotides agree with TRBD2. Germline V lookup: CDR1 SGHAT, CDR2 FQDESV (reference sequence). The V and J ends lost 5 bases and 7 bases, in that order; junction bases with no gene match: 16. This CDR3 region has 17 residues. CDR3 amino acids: CASSLGLVGDVDNEQFF. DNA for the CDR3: TGTGCCAGCAGCCTGGGACTAGTGGGAGATGTTGATAATGAGCAGTTCTTC.

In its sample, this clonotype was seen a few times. The CDR3 spells CASSLGHGRAGELFF. CDR3 in DNA: TGTGCCAGCAGCTTAGGACATGGGAGAGCCGGGGAGCTGTTTTTT. This sequence joins TRBV7-9 and TRBJ2-2, with D tentatively TRBD2 (5 bases). Germline V gene sequence: CDR1 SEHNR, CDR2 FQNEAQ (reference sequence). CDR3 length equals 15 residues. V was cut by 1 base and J by 6 bases, with 12 bases left in between. Supplemented by reference TRBV7-9 and TRBJ2-2, the full variable domain reads DTGVSQNPRHKITKRGQNVTFRCDPISEHNRLYWYRQTLGQGPEFLTYFQNEAQLEKSRLLSDRFSAERPKGSFSTLEIQRTEQGDSAMYLCASSLGHGRAGELFFGEGSRLTVL.

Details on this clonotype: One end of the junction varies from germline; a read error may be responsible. The CDR3 DNA follows: TGTGCCAGCAGTTTAGTCCATGATCAGCCCCAGCTTTTT. It encodes CASSLVHDQPQLF. This chain connects TRBV28 to TRBJ1-5; no firm D call. CDR1 is MDHEN, CDR2 SYDVKM, per germline. The CDR3 runs to 13 residues. The full variable domain, rest sourced from reference TRBV28 and TRBJ1-5, is DVKVTQSSRYLVKRTGEKVFLECVQDMDHENMFWYRQDPGLGLRLIYFSYDVKMKEKGDIPEGYSVSREKKERFSLILESASTNQTSMYLCASSLVHDQPQLFGDGTRLSIL.

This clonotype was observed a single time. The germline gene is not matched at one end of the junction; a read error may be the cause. CDR3 DNA: TGCAGCGTTGAAGGGGGGGCTAGCGGGATGTACAATGGGCAGTTCTTC. This encodes CSVEGGASGMYNGQFF. V gene TRBV29-1 combines with J gene TRBJ2-1, with 9 bases identical to TRBD2. Per the germline V gene, CDR1 is SQVTM and CDR2 is ANQGSEA. This CDR3 is built from 16 residues.

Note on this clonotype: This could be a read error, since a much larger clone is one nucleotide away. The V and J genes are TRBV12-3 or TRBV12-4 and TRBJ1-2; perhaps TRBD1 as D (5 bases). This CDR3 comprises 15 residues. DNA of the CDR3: TGTGCCAGCAGTCCTTGGGGGGGAACCAACTATGGCGACACCTTC. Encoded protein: CASSPWGGTNYGDTF.

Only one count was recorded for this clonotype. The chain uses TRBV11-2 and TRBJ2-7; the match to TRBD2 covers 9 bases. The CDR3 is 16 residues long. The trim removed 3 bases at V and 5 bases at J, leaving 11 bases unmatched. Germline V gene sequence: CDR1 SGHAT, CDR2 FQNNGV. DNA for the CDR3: TGTGCCAGCAGCTTGGGTGGCGGGAGGGCTCAAGACGAGCAGTACTTC. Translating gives CASSLGGGRAQDEQYF.

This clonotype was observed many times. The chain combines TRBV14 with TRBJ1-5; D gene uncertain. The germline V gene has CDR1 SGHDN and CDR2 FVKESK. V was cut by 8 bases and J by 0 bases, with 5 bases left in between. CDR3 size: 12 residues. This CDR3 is CASENSNQPQHF. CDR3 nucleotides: TGTGCCAGCGAGAATAGCAATCAGCCCCAGCATTTT.

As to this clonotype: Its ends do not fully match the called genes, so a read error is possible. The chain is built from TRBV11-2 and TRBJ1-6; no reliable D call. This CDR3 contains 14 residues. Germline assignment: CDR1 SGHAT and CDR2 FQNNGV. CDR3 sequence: CASSHGRDNSPLYF. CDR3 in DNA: TGTGCCAGCAGCCATGGGAGGGATAATTCACCCCTCTACTTT.

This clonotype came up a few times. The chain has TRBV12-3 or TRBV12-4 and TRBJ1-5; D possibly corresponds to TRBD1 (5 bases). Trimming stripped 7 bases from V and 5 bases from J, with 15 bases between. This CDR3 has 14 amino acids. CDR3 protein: CASNLGGVDQPQHF. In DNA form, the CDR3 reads TGTGCCAGCAACCTGGGAGGGGTCGATCAGCCCCAGCATTTT.

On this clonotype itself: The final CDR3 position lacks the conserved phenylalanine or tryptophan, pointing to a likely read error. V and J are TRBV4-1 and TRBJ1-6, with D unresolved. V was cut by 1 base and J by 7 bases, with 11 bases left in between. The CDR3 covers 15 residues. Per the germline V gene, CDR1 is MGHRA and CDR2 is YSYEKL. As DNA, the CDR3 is TGCGCCAGCAGCCAAGTCAGCCTTGGAAATTCACCCCTCCACCTT. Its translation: CASSQVSLGNSPLHL.

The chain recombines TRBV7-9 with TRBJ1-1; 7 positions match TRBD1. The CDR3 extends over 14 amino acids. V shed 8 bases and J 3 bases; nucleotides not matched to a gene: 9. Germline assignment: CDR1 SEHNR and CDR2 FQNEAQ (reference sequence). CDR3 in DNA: TGTGCCAGCGGGGTAAGGGGGCGCGACACTGAAGCTTTCTTT. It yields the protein CASGVRGRDTEAFF. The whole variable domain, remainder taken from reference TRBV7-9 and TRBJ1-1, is DTGVSQNPRHKITKRGQNVTFRCDPISEHNRLYWYRQTLGQGPEFLTYFQNEAQLEKSRLLSDRFSAERPKGSFSTLEIQRTEQGDSAMYLCASGVRGRDTEAFFGQGTRLTVV.

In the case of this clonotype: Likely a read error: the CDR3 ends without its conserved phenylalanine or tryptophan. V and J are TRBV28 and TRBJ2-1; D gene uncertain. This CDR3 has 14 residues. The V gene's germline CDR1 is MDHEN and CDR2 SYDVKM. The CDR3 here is CASSFRQVYDEQFI. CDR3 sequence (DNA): TGTGCCAGCAGTTTTCGGCAGGTCTACGATGAGCAGTTCATC.

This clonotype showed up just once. The CDR3 nucleotides read TGTGCCAGTATTCTGCTAAACATTCAGTACTTC. Translation gives CASILLNIQYF. V and J are TRBV28 and TRBJ2-4; D is unresolved. The V end was cut by 9 bases, the J end by 6 bases, with 9 bases between. The CDR3 runs to 11 residues. The germline gives CDR1 MDHEN, CDR2 SYDVKM.

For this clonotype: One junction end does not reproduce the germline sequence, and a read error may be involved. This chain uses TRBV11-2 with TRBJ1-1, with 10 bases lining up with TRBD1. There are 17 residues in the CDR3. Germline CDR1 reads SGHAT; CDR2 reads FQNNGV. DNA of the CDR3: TGTGCCAGCAGCCCCTACGGACAGGGGGTGAGGAACACTGAAGTTTTCTTT. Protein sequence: CASSPYGQGVRNTEVFF.

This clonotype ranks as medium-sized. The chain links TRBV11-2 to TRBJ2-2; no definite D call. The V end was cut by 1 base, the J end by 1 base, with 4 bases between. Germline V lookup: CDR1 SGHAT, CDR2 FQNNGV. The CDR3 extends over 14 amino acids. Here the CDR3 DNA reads TGTGCCAGCAGCTTAGGGATGAACACCGGGGAGCTGTTTTTT. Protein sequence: CASSLGMNTGELFF.

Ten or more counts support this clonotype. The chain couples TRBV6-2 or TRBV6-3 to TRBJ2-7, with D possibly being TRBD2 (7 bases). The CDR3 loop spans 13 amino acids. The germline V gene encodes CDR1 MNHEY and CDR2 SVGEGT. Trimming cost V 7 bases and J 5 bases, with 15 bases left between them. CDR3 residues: CASTRGGADEQYF. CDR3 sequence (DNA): TGTGCCAGCACCAGAGGGGGGGCGGACGAGCAGTACTTC.

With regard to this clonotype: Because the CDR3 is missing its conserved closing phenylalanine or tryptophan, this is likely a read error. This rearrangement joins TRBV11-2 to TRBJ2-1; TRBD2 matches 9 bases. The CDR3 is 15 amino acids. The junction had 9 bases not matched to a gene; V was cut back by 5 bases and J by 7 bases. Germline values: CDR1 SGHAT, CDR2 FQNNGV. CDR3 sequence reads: CASSVGASGTNEQFS. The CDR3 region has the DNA TGTGCCAGCAGCGTCGGCGCTAGCGGGACTAATGAGCAGTTCTCC.

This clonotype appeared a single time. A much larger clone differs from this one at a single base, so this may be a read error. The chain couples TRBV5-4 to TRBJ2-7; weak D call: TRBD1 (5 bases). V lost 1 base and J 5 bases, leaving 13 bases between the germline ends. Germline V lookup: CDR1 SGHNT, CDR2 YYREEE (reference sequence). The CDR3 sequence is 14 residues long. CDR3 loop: CASSLSGATHEQYF. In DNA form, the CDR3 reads TGTGCCAGCAGCTTGAGTGGGGCCACCCACGAGCAGTACTTC.